Below are 32 T cell receptor beta chains sequenced from a single sample in a study of T cells in Graves' hyperthyroidism and ophthalmopathy. RNA transcripts provided the source from which TCR beta CDR3 regions were amplified. HTBI primers were the set used in a first-round RT-PCR of the TCR CDR3. TCRdb reprocessed the multiplex PCR reads via MiXCR and lists one record per CDR3 protein. There are more than 300,000 distinct CDR3 sequences in the sample; approximately 17% occur only once, and about 38% lies in the top ten. The source material was blood. All receptors derive from a man younger than 30 with Graves' ophthalmopathy.

The chain is built from TRBV10-3 and TRBJ2-3, with 7 bases aligning to TRBD2. Losses at the gene ends were 3 bases for V and 5 bases for J; bases not matched to a gene: 8. This CDR3 contains 15 residues. Germline CDR1 ENHRY, CDR2 SYGVKD. The CDR3 sequence is CAISEVERGVDTQYF. The CDR3 DNA reads as TGTGCCATCAGTGAAGTAGAGCGGGGCGTAGATACGCAGTATTTT.

This clonotype has ten or more counts. This chain links TRBV28 with TRBJ2-7, with 9 bases fitting TRBD1. V lost 3 bases and J lost 6; bases outside the gene matches: 9. The CDR3 length is 15 residues. From germline, CDR1 is MDHEN and CDR2 SYDVKM. CDR3 bases: TGTGCCAGCAGTTTTCCCGGGACAGGGAGAAGCGAGCAGTACTTC. Its translation: CASSFPGTGRSEQYF.

J is TRBJ2-1 and V is TRBV28, with a weak D call TRBD1 (5 bases). The CDR3 consists of 14 residues. The V gene lost 6 bases and the J gene lost 1 base, with 10 bases spanning the gap. Germline assignment: CDR1 MDHEN and CDR2 SYDVKM. CDR3 in amino acids: CASRGQVSYNEQFF. DNA of the CDR3: TGTGCCAGCAGGGGGCAGGTTTCCTACAATGAGCAGTTCTTC.

This clonotype was seen many times. The chain uses TRBV2 and TRBJ1-5; D gene ambiguous. Between the trimmed V and J ends, which lost 6 bases and 2 bases, there was a span of 14 bases. Germline CDR1 reads SNHLY; CDR2 reads FYNNEI. This CDR3 region has 15 residues. The CDR3 bases are TGTGCCAGCAGCCTTTCTACTAGTGGCAATCAGCCCCAGCATTTT. It codes for CASSLSTSGNQPQHF. The whole variable domain, remainder taken from reference TRBV2 and TRBJ1-5, is EPEVTQTPSHQVTQMGQEVILRCVPISNHLYFYWYRQILGQKVEFLVSFYNNEISEKSEIFDDQFSVERPDGSNFTLKIRSTKLEDSAMYFCASSLSTSGNQPQHFGDGTRLSIL.

This chain links TRBV24-1 with TRBJ2-1; 11 bases are shared with TRBD2. The CDR3 loop spans 15 amino acids. CDR1 and CDR2 (germline): KGHDR, SFDVKD. With 5 bases clipped from V and 9 bases from J, the junction kept 8 bases outside the gene matches. The DNA of the CDR3 is TGTGCCACCAGTGGCTTAGCGGGAGGGCGCGGTGAGCAGTTCTTC. This sequence encodes CATSGLAGGRGEQFF.

The chain is built from TRBV20-1 and TRBJ2-2; possibly TRBD1 or TRBD2 for D (5 bases each). Between the trimmed V and J ends, which lost 0 bases and 6 bases, there was a span of 17 bases. CDR3 length: 16 amino acids. Germline V gives CDR1 DFQATT, CDR2 SNEGSKA (reference sequence). In DNA, the CDR3 is TGCAGTGCTAGAGAATCTCGCCGGGGCATTGCCGGGGAGCTGTTTTTT. This encodes CSARESRRGIAGELFF.

The rearrangement links TRBV20-1 to TRBJ2-5; D not certain. V was cut by 2 bases and J by 1 base, with 5 bases left in between. CDR1 and CDR2 from the germline V gene are DFQATT and SNEGSKA (reference sequence). This CDR3 comprises 12 residues. CDR3 amino acids: CSARLPQETQYF. In DNA form, the CDR3 reads TGCAGTGCTAGACTACCCCAAGAGACCCAGTACTTC.

This chain links TRBV14 with TRBJ2-5; TRBD2 agrees at 8 bases. The CDR3 totals 18 residues. The V segment lost 0 bases and the J segment 1 base; nucleotides outside the gene matches: 10. The germline gives CDR1 SGHDN, CDR2 FVKESK. CDR3 in amino acids: CASSQELAEPVFQETQYF. CDR3 bases: TGTGCCAGCAGCCAAGAACTAGCGGAACCAGTTTTCCAAGAGACCCAGTACTTC.

This clonotype was picked up many times. The V call is TRBV6-1, the J call TRBJ1-5; D is perhaps TRBD1 (6 bases). From germline, CDR1 is MNHNS and CDR2 SASEGT. There are 15 residues in the CDR3. Trimming removed 2 bases from V and 5 bases from J, with 13 bases in between. This chain's CDR3 is CASSETDSTHQPQHF. DNA of the CDR3: TGTGCCAGCAGTGAAACGGACAGTACTCATCAGCCCCAGCATTTT.

V usage is TRBV14 and J usage is TRBJ2-5; tentative D call: TRBD2 (5 bases). From germline, CDR1 is SGHDN and CDR2 FVKESK. This CDR3 is built from 15 residues. V lost 4 bases and J lost 1, with 13 bases in between. The CDR3 coding sequence is TGTGCCAGCAGCCTCAGGACGGGAATCCAAGAGACCCAGTACTTC. Its translation is CASSLRTGIQETQYF.

This clonotype has ten or more counts. The V and J genes are TRBV28 and TRBJ1-1; the D is unclear. CDR1 and CDR2 (germline): MDHEN, SYDVKM. The CDR3 runs to 12 residues. Trimming shortened V by 3 bases and J by 1 base, and 3 bases separated the two germline ends. CDR3 DNA sequence: TGTGCCAGCAGTTTGAAGAACACTGAAGCTTTCTTT. It specifies CASSLKNTEAFF.

The chain uses TRBV15 and TRBJ1-1; TRBD1 matches at 8 bases. The V segment lost 5 bases and the J segment 11 bases; nucleotides outside the gene matches: 4. Germline CDR1 and CDR2: LNHNV and YYDKDF (reference sequence). The CDR3 sequence is 11 residues long. CDR3 in amino acids: CATSQTGVAFF. CDR3 coding DNA: TGTGCCACCAGCCAGACAGGGGTGGCTTTCTTT.

This clonotype was recorded many times. The rearrangement uses TRBV27 and TRBJ1-2, with unresolved D. This CDR3 is built from 13 residues. The V and J ends lost 4 bases and 2 bases respectively, with 8 bases between them. The germline V gene has CDR1 MNHEY and CDR2 SMNVEV (reference sequence). DNA of the CDR3: TGTGCCAGCAGTTCGCAGGAAAACTATGGCTACACCTTC. Protein sequence: CASSSQENYGYTF.

Only a few counts were recorded for this clonotype. The gene calls are TRBV7-2 and TRBJ2-7; the match to TRBD2 covers 12 bases. This CDR3 region has 13 residues. V dropped 8 bases and J dropped 6; count of bases not matched to a gene: 5. Germline values: CDR1 SGHTA, CDR2 FQGNSA. DNA of the CDR3: TGTGCCAGCGGCCTAGCGGGGGGGCTCGAGCAGTACTTC. Translation: CASGLAGGLEQYF.

The V and J genes are TRBV19 and TRBJ1-5; no clear D gene. The V gene's germline CDR1 is LNHDA and CDR2 SQIVND (reference sequence). Trimming took off 3 bases at V and 7 bases at J, with 16 bases between the two ends. The CDR3 has 15 residues. CDR3 nucleotide sequence: TGTGCCAGTAGTATCATTGCCAGGAGTTTCCAGCCCCAGCATTTT. This encodes CASSIIARSFQPQHF.

This clonotype showed up just a few times. This chain uses TRBV5-1 with TRBJ2-5, with a tentative D call TRBD2 (6 bases). The CDR3 has 14 amino acids. CDR1 is SGHRS and CDR2 is YFSETQ in the germline V gene. Trimming removed 4 bases at V and 9 bases at J, with 19 bases between. This CDR3 is CASSGFQTPGAQYF. Written as DNA, the CDR3 is TGCGCCAGCAGCGGGTTCCAGACGCCGGGGGCCCAGTACTTC.

There are many counts of this clonotype. The V call is TRBV6-1, the J call TRBJ2-1; 12 nucleotides match TRBD1. The CDR3 extends over 14 amino acids. With 4 bases clipped from V and 8 bases from J, the junction kept 3 bases outside the gene matches. The germline V gene has CDR1 MNHNS and CDR2 SASEGT. The CDR3 DNA is TGTGCCAGCAGTGTGGGACAGGGGGCCGATGAGCAGTTCTTC. It yields the protein CASSVGQGADEQFF.

The V call is TRBV6-1, the J call TRBJ1-4; D call uncertain. Trimming took 6 bases from V and 8 from J, leaving 7 bases between them. Germline-derived CDR1 and CDR2 are MNHNS and SASEGT. This CDR3 comprises 11 residues. CDR3 coding DNA: TGTGCCAGCAGAACCGGCGAAAAACTGTTTTTT. Its protein is CASRTGEKLFF.

V usage is TRBV20-1 and J usage is TRBJ1-6, with no clear D. There are 21 residues in the CDR3. Germline V CDR1 and CDR2: DFQATT, SNEGSKA (reference sequence). V shed 0 bases and J shed 0 bases, with 24 bases lying between them. Written as DNA, the CDR3 is TGCAGTGCTAGAGAACGGGTAGCCCTGTGGGTCGGAAGCTCCTATAATTCACCCCTCCACTTT. Its translation is CSARERVALWVGSSYNSPLHF.

The chain combines TRBV19 with TRBJ2-7; D is unclear. Germline V gives CDR1 LNHDA, CDR2 SQIVND (reference sequence). Trimming stripped 4 bases from V and 6 bases from J, with 13 bases between. The CDR3 has 13 amino acids. CDR3 DNA sequence: TGTGCCAGTAGTAACCCAACCCGACTCGAGCAGTACTTC. Amino acid sequence: CASSNPTRLEQYF.

This clonotype showed up just once. This may stem from a read error, because a much larger clone lies one nucleotide away. The chain joins TRBV7-6 to TRBJ1-2; D gene uncertain. The CDR3 is made up of 16 amino acids. Per the germline V gene, CDR1 is SGHVS and CDR2 is FNYEAQ. CDR3 amino acids: CANSPPRPGEPYGYTF. The CDR3 coding sequence is TGTGCCAACAGCCCCCCGAGACCGGGTGAACCTTATGGCTACACCTTC.

This clonotype appeared many times. This chain joins TRBV6-2 or TRBV6-3 and TRBJ2-7; TRBD2 matches at 9 bases. From germline, CDR1 is MNHEY and CDR2 SVGEGT. This CDR3 contains 16 residues. The J segment lost 3 bases and the V segment lost 8 bases, leaving 14 bases of the junction unmatched. DNA of the CDR3: TGTGCCAGCTCCGAGGGTCTAGCGGGGCCCCGCTACGAGCAGTACTTC. Its protein product is CASSEGLAGPRYEQYF.

The V call is TRBV10-3, the J call TRBJ2-7; 10 bases map to TRBD2. CDR1 ENHRY and CDR2 SYGVKD come from the germline V gene. The CDR3 runs 14 residues. The J segment lost 7 bases and the V segment lost 7 bases, leaving 10 bases of the junction unmatched. CDR3 protein: CAINRSGGAGEQYF. The CDR3 nucleotides are TGTGCCATCAACCGGAGCGGGGGGGCAGGGGAGCAGTACTTC.

V is TRBV10-3 and J is TRBJ2-2, with 7 nucleotides matching TRBD1. Germline V CDR1 and CDR2: ENHRY, SYGVKD. V lost 4 bases and J lost 6; bases outside the gene matches: 14. This CDR3 has 17 residues. CDR3 loop: CAISGDNRGAGAGELFF. The CDR3, as DNA: TGTGCCATCAGTGGGGACAACAGGGGCGCCGGCGCCGGGGAGCTGTTTTTT.

This clonotype appeared many times. V and J are TRBV18 and TRBJ1-5; TRBD1 agrees at 12 bases. Germline loops: CDR1 KGHSH, CDR2 LQKENI. CDR3 length equals 15 residues. With 3 bases clipped from V and 5 bases from J, the junction kept 2 bases outside the gene matches. CDR3 DNA: TGTGCCAGCTCACCCGGGACAGGGGGCCATCAGCCCCAGCATTTT. It is translated as CASSPGTGGHQPQHF. The full variable domain, in which reference TRBV18 and TRBJ1-5 provide the parts outside the CDR3, is NAGVMQNPRHLVRRRGQEARLRCSPMKGHSHVYWYRQLPEEGLKFMVYLQKENIIDESGMPKERFSAEFPKEGPSILRIQQVVRGDSAAYFCASSPGTGGHQPQHFGDGTRLSIL.

The chain is built from TRBV6-1 and TRBJ2-2, with 9 bases matching TRBD2. Germline CDR1 is MNHNS and CDR2 is SASEGT. The CDR3 has 16 amino acids. With V trimmed by 5 bases and J by 1 base, 5 bases remained unmatched. CDR3 in amino acids: CASSYELAGNTGELFF. CDR3 nucleotide sequence: TGTGCCAGCAGTTACGAACTAGCGGGGAACACCGGGGAGCTGTTTTTT.

The CDR3, as DNA: TGTGCCAGCAGCTTAATGGGAGACCAAACGAGGAGCTCCTACGAGCAGTACTTC. It is translated as CASSLMGDQTRSSYEQYF. The chain recombines TRBV7-2 with TRBJ2-7; D is perhaps TRBD2 (5 bases). The V gene lost 2 bases and the J gene lost 0 bases, with 20 bases spanning the gap. CDR3 length equals 18 residues. Germline V gene lookup returns CDR1 SGHTA and CDR2 FQGNSA.

This clonotype appeared a few times. The V and J genes are TRBV6-1 and TRBJ2-2; D gene uncertain. Trimming left V 4 bases short and J 7 bases short, with 10 bases between. The CDR3 totals 13 residues. Germline V gene sequence: CDR1 MNHNS, CDR2 SASEGT. The CDR3 loop is CASSVRFLGELFF. Written as DNA, the CDR3 is TGTGCCAGCAGTGTTAGGTTTCTCGGGGAGCTGTTTTTT.

The chain couples TRBV4-1 to TRBJ1-2; perhaps TRBD1 as D (5 bases). With 0 bases removed from V and 4 bases from J, the gap between germline ends came to 9 bases. CDR3 size: 14 residues. Germline CDR1 reads MGHRA; CDR2 reads YSYEKL. CDR3 residues: CASSQEDRSYGYTF. Here the CDR3 DNA reads TGCGCCAGCAGCCAAGAAGACAGAAGCTATGGCTACACCTTC.

The V call is TRBV7-3, the J call TRBJ2-2; D unresolved. CDR3 size: 13 residues. The ends were cut back, 0 bases at V and 7 bases at J, with 6 bases in the middle. Germline V gene sequence: CDR1 SGHTA, CDR2 FQGTGA. Here the CDR3 reads CASSLTGIGELFF. The CDR3 nucleotides are TGTGCCAGCAGCTTAACTGGGATCGGGGAGCTGTTTTTT. Complete variable domain (other parts from reference TRBV7-3 and TRBJ2-2): GAGVSQTPSNKVTEKGKYVELRCDPISGHTALYWYRQSLGQGPEFLIYFQGTGAADDSGLPNDRFFAVRPEGSVSTLKIQRTERGDSAVYLCASSLTGIGELFFGEGSRLTVL.

This clonotype has ten or more counts. This sequence joins TRBV6-1 and TRBJ2-7, with D hard to call. Trimming shortened V by 3 bases and J by 2 bases, and 14 bases separated the two germline ends. This CDR3 comprises 15 residues. Germline CDR1 reads MNHNS; CDR2 reads SASEGT. The CDR3 coding sequence is TGTGCCAGCAGTGACCTTCTAGGCCTTACCTACGAGCAGTACTTC. It codes for CASSDLLGLTYEQYF.

This clonotype was seen only a few times. Just one base apart from a much larger clone, this may be a read error. This rearrangement joins TRBV7-6 to TRBJ2-7; 7 bases match TRBD2. This CDR3 contains 15 residues. Germline V gives CDR1 SGHVS, CDR2 FNYEAQ. DNA of the CDR3: TGTGCCAGCAGTTTTCCGGGGAGGGACGGCTACGAGCGGTACTTC. Its translation: CASSFPGRDGYERYF.